This T cell receptor beta chain was sequenced for a study of blood T cell repertoires in COVID-19. TCRdb's copy holds only in-frame clones and misses some; the assay was immunoSEQ multiplex PCR. The sample has approximately 250,000 clones, about 87% seen once. The CDR3 has 15 amino acids. Per the germline V gene, CDR1 is SGHTA and CDR2 is FQGNSA. V was pared by 3 bases and J by 8 bases, with 19 bases between. What was sequenced was peripheral blood. The clonotype originates from a human donor in a cohort sampled during active COVID-19. The rearrangement joins TRBV7-2 to TRBJ1-2, with unresolved D. The CDR3 is CASSLREQPKWGYTF. CDR3 DNA: TGTGCCAGCAGCTTGAGGGAACAGCCAAAATGGGGCTACACCTTC.